This T cell receptor (beta chain) was retrieved from a study of blood T cell repertoires in COVID-19. Assay used: immunoSEQ multiplex PCR; TCRdb lists only in-frame clones, some missing. The sample lists 150,000 to 200,000 clones, 86% occurring once. V lost 0 bases and J lost 3; bases outside the gene matches: 5. In germline, CDR1 is SGHRS, CDR2 YFSETQ. There are 16 residues in the CDR3. The receptor comes from a man between 18 and 35 years old with acute or convalescent COVID-19. The sequenced sample was peripheral blood. This chain uses TRBV5-1 with TRBJ1-2, with 10 nucleotides matching TRBD1. CDR3 coding DNA: TGCGCCAGCAGCTTGGGAACCGGGACAGGGGACTATGGCTACACCTTC. The encoded protein is CASSLGTGTGDYGYTF.